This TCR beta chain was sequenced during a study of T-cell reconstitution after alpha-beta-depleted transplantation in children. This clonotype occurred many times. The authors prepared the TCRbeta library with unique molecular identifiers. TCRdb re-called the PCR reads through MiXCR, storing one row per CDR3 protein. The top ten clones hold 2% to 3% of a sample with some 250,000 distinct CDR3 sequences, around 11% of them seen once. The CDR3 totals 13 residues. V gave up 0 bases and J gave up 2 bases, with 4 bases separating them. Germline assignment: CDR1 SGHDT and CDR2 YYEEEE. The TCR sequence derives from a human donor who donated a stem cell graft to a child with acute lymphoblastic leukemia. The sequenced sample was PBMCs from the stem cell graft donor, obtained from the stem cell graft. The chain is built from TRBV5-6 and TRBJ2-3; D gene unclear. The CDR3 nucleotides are TGTGCCAGCAGCTTGGACGCCACAGATACGCAGTATTTT. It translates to CASSLDATDTQYF.